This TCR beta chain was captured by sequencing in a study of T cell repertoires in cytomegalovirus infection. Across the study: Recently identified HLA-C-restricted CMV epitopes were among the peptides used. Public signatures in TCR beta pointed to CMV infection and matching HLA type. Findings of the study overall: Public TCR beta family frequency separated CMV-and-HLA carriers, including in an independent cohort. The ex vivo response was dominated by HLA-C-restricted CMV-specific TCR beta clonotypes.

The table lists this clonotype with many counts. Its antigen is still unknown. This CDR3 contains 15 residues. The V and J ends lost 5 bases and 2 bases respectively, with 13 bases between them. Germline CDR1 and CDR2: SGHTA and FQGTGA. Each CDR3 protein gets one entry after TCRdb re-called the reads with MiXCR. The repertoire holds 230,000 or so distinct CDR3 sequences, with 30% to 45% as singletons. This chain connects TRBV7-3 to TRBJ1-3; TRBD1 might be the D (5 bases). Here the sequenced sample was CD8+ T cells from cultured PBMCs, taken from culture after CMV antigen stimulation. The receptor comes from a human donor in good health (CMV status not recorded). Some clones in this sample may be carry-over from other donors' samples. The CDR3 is CASSPMSGAGNTIYF. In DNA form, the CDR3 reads TGTGCCAGCAGCCCGATGTCGGGGGCTGGAAACACCATATATTTT.